This T cell receptor (beta chain) comes out of a study of CXCR3-negative and CXCR3-positive naive CD8 T cells. Study results and caveats: TRBV-TRBJ usage was similar across naive CXCR3 subsets but distinct in memory cells. In cryopreserved cells, CXCR3 expression partially decreased, and fresh PBMCs were used in most assays.

Preparation of TRB cDNA libraries relied on 5' RACE carrying UMI labels. TCRdb re-called the 5' RACE reads and catalogs CDR3 proteins one per entry, DNA excluded. This specimen shows some 130,000 distinct CDR3 sequences; the ten leading clones hold 0.29%. CDR3 length: 15 residues. The germline CDR1 and CDR2 sequences are MDHEN and SYDVKM. As regards this clonotype: Its antigen is still unknown.

Triplicates of 300,000 cells were sorted from each CD8+ T cell subset. The sequence was obtained from a human donor in good health. Some clones in this sample may be carry-over from other donors' samples. Specimen: naive CXCR3- CD8+ T cells from blood. Subset: CD45RO-CCR7+CD27+CD95- naive CD8+ T cells lacking CXCR3 (TNR3-). The chain employs TRBV28 and TRBJ2-3; TCRdb outputs TRBD1, but without DNA this stays unchecked. This CDR3 reads CASSLRGRVTDTQYF. The variable domain in full, with the rest retrieved from reference TRBV28 and TRBJ2-3, is DVKVTQSSRYLVKRTGEKVFLECVQDMDHENMFWYRQDPGLGLRLIYFSYDVKMKEKGDIPEGYSVSREKKERFSLILESASTNQTSMYLCASSLRGRVTDTQYFGPGTRLTVL.